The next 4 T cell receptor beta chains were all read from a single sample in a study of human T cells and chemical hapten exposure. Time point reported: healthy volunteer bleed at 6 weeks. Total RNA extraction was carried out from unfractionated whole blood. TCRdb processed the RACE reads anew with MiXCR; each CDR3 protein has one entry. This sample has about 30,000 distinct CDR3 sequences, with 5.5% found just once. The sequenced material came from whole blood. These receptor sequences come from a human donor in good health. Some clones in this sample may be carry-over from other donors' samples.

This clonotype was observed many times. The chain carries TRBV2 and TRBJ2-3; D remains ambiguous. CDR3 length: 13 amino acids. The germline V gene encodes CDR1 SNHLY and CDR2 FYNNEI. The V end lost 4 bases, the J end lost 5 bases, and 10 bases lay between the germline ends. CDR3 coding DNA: TGTGCCAGCAGTGGGGCATCGAGAGATACGCAGTATTTT. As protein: CASSGASRDTQYF.

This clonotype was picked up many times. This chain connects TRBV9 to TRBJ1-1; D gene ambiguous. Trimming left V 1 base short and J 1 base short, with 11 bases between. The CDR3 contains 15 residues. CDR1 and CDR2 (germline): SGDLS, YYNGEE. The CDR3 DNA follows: TGTGCCAGCAGCGTAAGTATAGTAGGGAACACTGAAGCTTTCTTT. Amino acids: CASSVSIVGNTEAFF.

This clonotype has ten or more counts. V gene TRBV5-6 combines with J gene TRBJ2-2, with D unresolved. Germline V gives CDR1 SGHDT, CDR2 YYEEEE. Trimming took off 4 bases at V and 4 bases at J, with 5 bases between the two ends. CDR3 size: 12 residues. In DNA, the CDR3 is TGTGCCAGCAGCCACAGCACCGGGGAGCTGTTTTTT. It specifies CASSHSTGELFF.

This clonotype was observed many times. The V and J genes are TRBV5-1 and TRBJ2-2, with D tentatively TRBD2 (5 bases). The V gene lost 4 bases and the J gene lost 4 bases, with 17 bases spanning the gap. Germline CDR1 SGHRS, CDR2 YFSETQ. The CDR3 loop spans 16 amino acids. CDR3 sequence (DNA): TGCGCCAGCAGCATGGACGGGGTAACCGCCACCGGGGAGCTGTTTTTT. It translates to CASSMDGVTATGELFF.